This TCR beta chain was sequenced in a study of tumor and adjacent non-tumor tissue in lung cancer. Findings and caveats of the study: Top 100 clones took a larger repertoire share in normal lung.

This clonotype has a single count. The antigen remains unidentified. This may arise from a read error, as a much more abundant clone is one base away. Germline-derived CDR1 and CDR2 are KGHDR and SFDVKD. This CDR3 has 16 amino acids. The library came from three nested PCR rounds adapted from ARM-PCR protocols. MiXCR, run by TCRdb on the multiplex PCR reads, gives a single entry per CDR3 protein. The data show roughly 150,000 distinct CDR3 sequences, with around 60% seen just once and 15% to 20% held by the top ten. The template was RNA from unsorted bulk tissue. Between August and November 2014, newly diagnosed, chemotherapy-naive lung cancer patients underwent thoracic surgery in China.

The TCR sequence derives from a man in his sixties with small cell lung cancer. The sequenced sample was lung tumor tissue. The chain recombines TRBV24-1 with TRBJ2-1; possibly TRBD2 for D (6 bases). As DNA, the CDR3 is TGTGTCACCAGTGATGCTAGCGTGGGGTCCTACAATGAGCAGTTCTTC. It encodes CVTSDASVGSYNEQFF.